This is a list of T cell receptor beta chains from one sample in a study of response to subunit inactivated influenza vaccine. One entry per CDR3 protein, called by TCRdb with MiXCR from the RT-PCR reads. Here the sample spans 800,000 to 1,000,000 distinct CDR3 sequences, 20% to 25% being singletons. The sample here was PBMCs from blood, taken roughly 5 days after vaccination. The origin of the receptors is a man aged 50 to 59 who received an inactivated influenza vaccine. Both conserved end residues are part of each CDR3. The D gene is left open where the match is weak. Size tells how often a clone was seen (once, few, many) or the class of an expanded clone, and some rows leave it out.

clone_size: few
j_call: TRBJ1-2
d_call: TRBD1
v_call: TRBV5-5
cdr3_nt: TGTGCCAGCAGCCAAGACCAGGGACAGGCTCTCTATGGCTACACCTTC
cdr3_aa: CASSQDQGQALYGYTF

clone_size: few
j_call: TRBJ2-3
d_call: -
v_call: TRBV12-3/TRBV12-4
cdr3_nt: TGTGCCAGCAGTTTTCATGGGGCAGTGTCAGATACGCAGTATTTT
cdr3_aa: CASSFHGAVSDTQYF

clone_size: -
j_call: TRBJ2-7
d_call: -
v_call: TRBV20-1
cdr3_nt: TGCAGTGCAAACAGGGGAGGGGGCGATTACGAGCAGTACTTC
cdr3_aa: CSANRGGGDYEQYF

clone_size: -
j_call: TRBJ1-4
d_call: -
v_call: TRBV12-3/TRBV12-4
cdr3_nt: TGTGCCAGCAGTGGAGGTGATACAACTAATGAAAAACTGTTTTTT
cdr3_aa: CASSGGDTTNEKLFF

clone_size: few
j_call: TRBJ2-7
d_call: -
v_call: TRBV27
cdr3_nt: TGTGCCAGCAGTCCCAACCCCTCGGGTGGCGAGCAGTACTTC
cdr3_aa: CASSPNPSGGEQYF

clone_size: -
j_call: TRBJ2-7
d_call: -
v_call: TRBV6-2/TRBV6-3
cdr3_nt: TGTGCCAGCAGAACAAACAGTCCTGCAGAGCAGTACTTC
cdr3_aa: CASRTNSPAEQYF

clone_size: many
j_call: TRBJ1-5
d_call: -
v_call: TRBV27
cdr3_nt: TGTGCCAGCAGTATTGATAGCAATCAGCCCCAGCATTTT
cdr3_aa: CASSIDSNQPQHF

clone_size: -
j_call: TRBJ2-3
d_call: TRBD2
v_call: TRBV20-1
cdr3_nt: TGCAGTGCCAAACTAGCGGGGGAAGGCACAGATACGCAGTATTTT
cdr3_aa: CSAKLAGEGTDTQYF

clone_size: many
j_call: TRBJ1-6
d_call: -
v_call: TRBV6-5
cdr3_nt: TGTGCCAGCAGTTCCTCCGCCAGGGTGGAATCACCCCTCCACTTT
cdr3_aa: CASSSSARVESPLHF

clone_size: -
j_call: TRBJ1-1
d_call: -
v_call: TRBV11-2
cdr3_nt: TGTGCCAGCAGCTTAGGGGCCTTTGCCACTGAAGCTTTCTTT
cdr3_aa: CASSLGAFATEAFF

clone_size: -
j_call: TRBJ1-1
d_call: -
v_call: TRBV7-9
cdr3_nt: TGTGCCAGCCTATTGTATGACACTGAAGCTTTCTTT
cdr3_aa: CASLLYDTEAFF

clone_size: many
j_call: TRBJ2-2
d_call: TRBD2
v_call: TRBV2
cdr3_nt: TGTGCCAGCAGGGCTAGCGGGGGGCCGAACACCGGGGAGCTGTTTTTT
cdr3_aa: CASRASGGPNTGELFF

clone_size: few
j_call: TRBJ2-2
d_call: -
v_call: TRBV28
cdr3_nt: TGTGCCAGCAGTTTGCTAGGAGGCCCCGGGGAGCTGTTTTTT
cdr3_aa: CASSLLGGPGELFF

clone_size: -
j_call: TRBJ1-2
d_call: -
v_call: TRBV12-3/TRBV12-4
cdr3_nt: TGTGCCAGCAGTGGAGGGCCGTCTAACTATGGCTACACCTTC
cdr3_aa: CASSGGPSNYGYTF

clone_size: few
j_call: TRBJ2-1
d_call: -
v_call: TRBV11-3
cdr3_nt: TGTGCCAGCAGCTTAGATGGGGGGAAGAATGAGCAGTTCTTC
cdr3_aa: CASSLDGGKNEQFF

clone_size: few
j_call: TRBJ2-1
d_call: TRBD2
v_call: TRBV11-2
cdr3_nt: TGTGCCAGCAGCCCCCCGGGACTAGCGGGAGGAGCTGAGCAGTTCTTC
cdr3_aa: CASSPPGLAGGAEQFF

clone_size: few
j_call: TRBJ2-3
d_call: -
v_call: TRBV4-3
cdr3_nt: TGCGCCAGCAGAAACCCTGGGTCGGATACGCAGTATTTT
cdr3_aa: CASRNPGSDTQYF

clone_size: -
j_call: TRBJ1-5
d_call: -
v_call: TRBV24-1
cdr3_nt: TGTGCCACCGCAGCCAGGGGCGGAAGCAATCAGCCCCAGCATTTT
cdr3_aa: CATAARGGSNQPQHF